This T cell receptor (beta chain) originates from a study of shared clonotypes between healthy human individuals. Regarding this clone: As yet, its antigen is unknown.

Sequencing used immunoSEQ multiplex PCR; TCRdb keeps in-frame clones, though not all of them. The data contain 2 million to 2.5 million clones, about 90% of them singletons. The CDR3 consists of 14 residues. Looked up from germline, CDR1 is MNHEY and CDR2 is SMNVEV (reference sequence). Trimming cost V 2 bases and J 2 bases, with 7 bases left between them. Whole-study results and caveats: It was only blood that was sampled, and tissue repertoires likely differ.

This clonotype originated in a man younger than 30 in good health. Some clones in this sample may be carry-over from other donors' samples. V usage is TRBV27 and J usage is TRBJ2-1; no firm D call. Sequencing was performed on naive CD4+ T cells from PBMCs. Subset indicated: CD45RA+ positively selected. This CDR3 reads CASSLQQTYNEQFF. Written as DNA, the CDR3 is TGTGCCAGCAGTTTACAACAAACCTACAATGAGCAGTTCTTC.